Described below is a single T cell receptor beta chain sequence and its context. The antigen remains undetermined. Primed by a sample-barcoded 5' primer and a J-beta primer mix, a second PCR proceeded for 7 to 11 cycles. Using its own MiXCR run on the 5' RACE reads, TCRdb lists one record per CDR3 protein. The sample holds about a million distinct CDR3 sequences; 45% to 50% are singletons and the top ten take around 15%. The sample is drawn from a study of blood T cells in healthy people across ages. Study findings and constraints: Older individuals had lower TCR beta diversity per million T cells (the decline was roughly linear).

This clonotype originated in a man aged 30 to 39 in good health. Source material: blood.

This CDR3 is CASSNGQEEDTQYF. The DNA for the CDR3 is TGCGCCAGCAGTAACGGACAGGAGGAGGATACGCAGTATTTT. The chain has TRBV5-1 and TRBJ2-3, with 7 bases fitting TRBD1. With V trimmed by 5 bases and J by 6 bases, 9 bases remained unmatched. The germline V gene encodes CDR1 SGHRS and CDR2 YFSETQ. This CDR3 has 14 residues.